The 15 T cell receptor beta chains below all came from one sample that was sequenced in a study of metastatic and nonmetastatic thyroid tumors. TCRdb re-called the PCR reads through MiXCR. The profile shows tens of thousands of clones, around a sixth of them singletons. Before thyroid surgery, none of the patients had received any treatment. Sequenced sample: blood. The source of these receptors is a female donor with papillary thyroid cancer or a benign thyroid nodule (not recorded which). Some clones in this sample may be carry-over from other donors' samples.

This clone was seen repeatedly, ten times or more. CDR3 protein: CASSGSLLAKNIQYF. CDR3 coding DNA: TGTGCCAGTAGTGGGTCCCTACTAGCCAAAAACATTCAGTACTTC. V gene TRBV19 combines with J gene TRBJ2-4, with D unclear. The CDR3 is 15 amino acids. Trimming left V 5 bases short and J 0 bases short, with 11 bases between. CDR1 and CDR2 from the germline V gene are LNHDA and SQIVND (reference sequence).

This clone was found many times. The chain employs TRBV5-1 and TRBJ2-3, with 7 nucleotides matching TRBD1. CDR1 and CDR2 from the germline V gene are SGHRS and YFSETQ. This CDR3 spans 14 amino acids. The J segment lost 7 bases and the V segment lost 0 bases, leaving 5 bases of the junction unmatched. The DNA for the CDR3 is TGCGCCAGCAGCTTGGGACAGGGTCCAAATACGCAGTATTTT. It codes for CASSLGQGPNTQYF.

A few counts support this clone. The chain employs TRBV3-1 and TRBJ2-7, with a weak D call TRBD2 (7 bases). CDR3 length: 16 residues. Per germline, CDR1 LGHDT and CDR2 YNNKEL (reference sequence). V lost 3 bases to trimming and J lost 3 bases, with 18 bases between them. This chain's CDR3 is CASSHSGRGGYYEQYF. The CDR3 coding sequence is TGTGCCAGCAGCCACTCGGGAAGGGGGGGTTACTACGAGCAGTACTTC.

This clone was seen many times. V and J are TRBV19 and TRBJ2-5; TRBD1 is a possible D gene (6 bases). V lost 4 bases and J lost 1, with 10 bases in between. Germline V gives CDR1 LNHDA, CDR2 SQIVND (reference sequence). The CDR3 loop spans 14 amino acids. CDR3 DNA: TGTGCCAGTAGTAAAACAGGGTCCCAAGAGACCCAGTACTTC. Translation gives CASSKTGSQETQYF.

The chain recombines TRBV25-1 with TRBJ2-1; D remains unclear. Looked up from germline, CDR1 is MGHDK and CDR2 is SYGVNS. Trimming cost V 3 bases and J 12 bases, with 21 bases left between them. CDR3 length: 15 amino acids. CDR3 DNA: TGTGCCAGCAGTGAGCCTGGTGACTTGTCCCATGGGCAGTTCTTC. Its translation: CASSEPGDLSHGQFF.

V is TRBV5-1 and J is TRBJ2-2; D gene ambiguous. V lost 0 bases and J lost 1, with 13 bases in between. Germline CDR1 and CDR2: SGHRS and YFSETQ. This CDR3 contains 17 residues. The CDR3 here is CASSLVVNLGNTGELFF. The DNA for the CDR3 is TGCGCCAGCAGCTTGGTTGTCAACTTAGGGAACACCGGGGAGCTGTTTTTT.

This clone was detected many times. The V gene is TRBV2, the J gene TRBJ2-1, with TRBD2 identical over 14 bases. Trimming removed 4 bases from V and 8 bases from J; junction bases left unmatched: 7. The CDR3 is made up of 16 amino acids. Per the germline V gene, CDR1 is SNHLY and CDR2 is FYNNEI. The CDR3 sequence: CASSATGTSGSYEQFF. The CDR3 DNA follows: TGTGCCAGCAGTGCCACCGGGACTAGCGGGAGTTATGAGCAGTTCTTC.

The rearrangement links TRBV15 to TRBJ1-3; D perhaps matches TRBD1 (6 bases). V was trimmed by 2 bases and J by 1 base, leaving 9 bases between them. Looked up from germline, CDR1 is LNHNV and CDR2 is YYDKDF (reference sequence). The CDR3 contains 15 residues. The CDR3 reads CATSRWGTSGNTIYF. The CDR3 nucleotides are TGTGCCACCAGCAGATGGGGGACATCTGGAAACACCATATATTTT.

This clone was recorded many times. This chain uses TRBV5-4 with TRBJ1-2; D gene ambiguous. The CDR3 sequence is 14 residues long. V was trimmed by 4 bases and J by 6 bases, leaving 16 bases between them. Germline loops: CDR1 SGHNT, CDR2 YYREEE (reference sequence). CDR3: CASSLAGRNHGYTF. CDR3 nucleotide sequence: TGTGCCAGCAGCCTGGCAGGAAGAAACCATGGCTACACCTTC.

At least ten counts were recorded for this clone. The genes are TRBV28 and TRBJ2-7; 8 nucleotides agree with TRBD1. Per the germline V gene, CDR1 is MDHEN and CDR2 is SYDVKM. The CDR3 consists of 14 residues. Losses at the gene ends were 3 bases for V and 0 bases for J; bases not matched to a gene: 1. CDR3 bases: TGTGCCAGCAGTTTTGGACAGGGCTCCTACGAGCAGTACTTC. Its translation: CASSFGQGSYEQYF.

At least ten counts were recorded for this clone. Other DNA sequences in the same sample also yield this CDR3. The CDR3 is CASSNNDRGANTIYF. The CDR3 nucleotides are TGTGCCAGCAGTAATAACGACAGGGGAGCAAACACCATATATTTT. The chain is built from TRBV28 and TRBJ1-3; 8 bases align to TRBD1. Germline V gene sequence: CDR1 MDHEN, CDR2 SYDVKM. This CDR3 contains 15 residues. Trimming took 5 bases from V and 6 from J; bases not matched to a gene: 9.

This rearrangement joins TRBV7-2 to TRBJ2-7, with 13 positions matching TRBD2. The CDR3 is 15 amino acids. Germline V lookup: CDR1 SGHTA, CDR2 FQGNSA. Trimming at V came to 5 bases and at J to 10 bases, leaving 11 bases not matched to a gene. The CDR3 sequence is CASSRWTSGSSYQYF. In DNA form, the CDR3 reads TGTGCCAGCAGCCGATGGACTAGCGGGAGCTCCTACCAGTACTTC.

This clone turned up a few times. Other DNA sequences within the sample encode an identical CDR3. The genes are TRBV28 and TRBJ1-6, with unresolved D. Germline V lookup: CDR1 MDHEN, CDR2 SYDVKM. This CDR3 is built from 13 residues. CDR3 in amino acids: CASLGHFNSPLHF. For the CDR3, the DNA is TGTGCAAGCTTGGGTCATTTCAATTCACCCCTCCACTTT. Using reference TRBV28 and TRBJ1-6 for the parts outside the CDR3, the full variable domain is DVKVTQSSRYLVKRTGEKVFLECVQDMDHENMFWYRQDPGLGLRLIYFSYDVKMKEKGDIPEGYSVSREKKERFSLILESASTNQTSMYLCASLGHFNSPLHFGNGTRLTVT.

This clone was recorded at least ten times. This chain uses TRBV4-1 with TRBJ2-3, with 9 bases that match TRBD2. CDR3 length: 16 amino acids. Germline V CDR1 and CDR2: MGHRA, YSYEKL. J lost 4 bases, V lost 0 bases, and 5 bases had no gene match. CDR3 protein: CASSQEAGGTSDTQYF. The CDR3 nucleotides read TGCGCCAGCAGCCAAGAGGCGGGAGGGACCTCAGATACGCAGTATTTT.

In this sample, this clone turned up many times. The V call is TRBV4-2, the J call TRBJ1-2; 7 positions match TRBD1. Losses at the gene ends were 0 bases for V and 3 bases for J; bases not matched to a gene: 4. Germline V gives CDR1 LGHNA, CDR2 YNFKEQ. This CDR3 region has 15 residues. The CDR3 spells CASSQDLGQDYGYTF. CDR3 nucleotides: TGTGCCAGCAGCCAAGATCTAGGACAGGACTATGGCTACACCTTC.